The following is a T cell receptor beta chain sequence with its context. Its antigen remains unidentified. These data are taken from a study of cytomegalovirus exposure and HLA in healthy donors. The ends lost 2 bases at V and 0 bases at J; junction bases unmatched: 3. The CDR3 length is 16 residues. From germline, CDR1 is MNHNS and CDR2 SASEGT. It was with 60 Vbeta and 13 Jbeta primers that the PCR ran. The method was immunoSEQ multiplex PCR; TCRdb's version includes in-frame clones alone and lacks a portion of them. The data hold 140,000 to 150,000 clones, with around four fifths observed a single time. Everyone who donated was a healthy bone marrow donor. Study-level results: In a later analysis, CMV-associated beta chains were mostly HLA-associated, it appeared.

V is TRBV6-1 and J is TRBJ2-2, with TRBD2 identical over 7 bases. Sequencing was done on a sample of PBMCs. This TCR derives from a female donor in good health and CMV-seronegative. The CDR3 loop reads CASSEQRGSNTGELFF. The CDR3 DNA sequence: TGTGCCAGCAGTGAACAGCGGGGATCGAACACCGGGGAGCTGTTTTTT.